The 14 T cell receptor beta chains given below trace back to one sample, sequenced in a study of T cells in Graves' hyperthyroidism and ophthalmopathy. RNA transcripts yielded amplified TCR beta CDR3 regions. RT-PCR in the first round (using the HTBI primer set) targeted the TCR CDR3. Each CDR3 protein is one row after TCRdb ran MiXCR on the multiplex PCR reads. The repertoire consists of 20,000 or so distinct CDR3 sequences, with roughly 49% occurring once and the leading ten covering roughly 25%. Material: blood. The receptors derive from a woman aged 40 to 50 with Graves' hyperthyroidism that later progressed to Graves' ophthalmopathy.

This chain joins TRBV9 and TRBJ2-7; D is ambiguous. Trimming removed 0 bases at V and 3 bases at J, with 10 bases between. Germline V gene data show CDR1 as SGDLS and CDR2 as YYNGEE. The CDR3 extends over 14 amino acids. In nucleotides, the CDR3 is TGTGCCAGCAGCGTAGGACTTGATTACTACGAGCAGTACTTC. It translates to CASSVGLDYYEQYF.

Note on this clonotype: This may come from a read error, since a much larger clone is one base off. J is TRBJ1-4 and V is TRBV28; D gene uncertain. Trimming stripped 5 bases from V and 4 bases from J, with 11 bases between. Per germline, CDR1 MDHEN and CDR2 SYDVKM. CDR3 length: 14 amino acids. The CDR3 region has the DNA TGTGCCAGCAGTCTCGGACGGATTAATGAAAAACTGTTTTTT. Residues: CASSLGRINEKLFF.

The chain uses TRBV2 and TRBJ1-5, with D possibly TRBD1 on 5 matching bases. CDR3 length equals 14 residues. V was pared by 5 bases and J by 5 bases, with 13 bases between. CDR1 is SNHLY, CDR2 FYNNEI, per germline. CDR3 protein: CASSQQGGDQPQHF. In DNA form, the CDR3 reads TGTGCCAGCAGTCAGCAGGGTGGCGATCAGCCCCAGCATTTT. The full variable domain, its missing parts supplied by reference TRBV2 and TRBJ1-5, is EPEVTQTPSHQVTQMGQEVILRCVPISNHLYFYWYRQILGQKVEFLVSFYNNEISEKSEIFDDQFSVERPDGSNFTLKIRSTKLEDSAMYFCASSQQGGDQPQHFGDGTRLSIL.

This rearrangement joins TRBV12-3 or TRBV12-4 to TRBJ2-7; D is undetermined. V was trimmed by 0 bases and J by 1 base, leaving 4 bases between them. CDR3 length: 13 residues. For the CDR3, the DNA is TGTGCCAGCAGTTTAGCGCGTTCCTACGAGCAGTACTTC. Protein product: CASSLARSYEQYF.

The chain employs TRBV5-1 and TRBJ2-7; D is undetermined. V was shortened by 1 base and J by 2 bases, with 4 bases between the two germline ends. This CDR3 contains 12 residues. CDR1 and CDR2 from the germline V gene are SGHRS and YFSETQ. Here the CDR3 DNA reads TGCGCCAGCAGCTTGAACACCTACGAGCAGTACTTC. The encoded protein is CASSLNTYEQYF.

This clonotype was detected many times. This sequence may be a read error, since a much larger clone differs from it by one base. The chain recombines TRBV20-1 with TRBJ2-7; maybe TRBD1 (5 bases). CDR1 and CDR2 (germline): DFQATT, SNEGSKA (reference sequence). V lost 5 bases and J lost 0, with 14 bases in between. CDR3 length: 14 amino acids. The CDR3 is CSAAAGFHSYEQYF. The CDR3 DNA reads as TGCAGTGCTGCGGCAGGGTTTCACTCCTACGAGCAGTACTTC.

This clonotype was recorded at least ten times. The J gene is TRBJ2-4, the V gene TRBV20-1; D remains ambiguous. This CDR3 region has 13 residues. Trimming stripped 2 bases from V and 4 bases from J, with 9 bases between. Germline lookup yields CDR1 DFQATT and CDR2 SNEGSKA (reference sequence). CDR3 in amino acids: CSARRPPKNIQYF. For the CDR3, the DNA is TGCAGTGCTAGAAGGCCACCGAAAAACATTCAGTACTTC.

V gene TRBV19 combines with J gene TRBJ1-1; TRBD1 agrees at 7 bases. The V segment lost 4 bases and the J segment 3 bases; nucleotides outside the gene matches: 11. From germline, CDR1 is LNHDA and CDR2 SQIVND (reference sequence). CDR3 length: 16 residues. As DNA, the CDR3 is TGTGCCAGTAGTACTCGACAGGGTATTAGTTACACTGAAGCTTTCTTT. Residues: CASSTRQGISYTEAFF.

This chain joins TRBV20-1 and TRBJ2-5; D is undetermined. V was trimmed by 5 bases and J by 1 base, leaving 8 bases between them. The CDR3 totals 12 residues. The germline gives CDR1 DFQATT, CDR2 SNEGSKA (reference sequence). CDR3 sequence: CSAPRSQETQYF. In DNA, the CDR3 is TGCAGTGCTCCCCGGTCCCAAGAGACCCAGTACTTC.

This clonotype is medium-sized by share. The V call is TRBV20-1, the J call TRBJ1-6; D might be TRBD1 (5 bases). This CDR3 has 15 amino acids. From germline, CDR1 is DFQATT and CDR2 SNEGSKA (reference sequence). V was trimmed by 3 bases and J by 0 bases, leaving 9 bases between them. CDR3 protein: CSARTARSYNSPLHF. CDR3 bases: TGCAGTGCTAGGACAGCTCGCTCCTATAATTCACCCCTCCACTTT.

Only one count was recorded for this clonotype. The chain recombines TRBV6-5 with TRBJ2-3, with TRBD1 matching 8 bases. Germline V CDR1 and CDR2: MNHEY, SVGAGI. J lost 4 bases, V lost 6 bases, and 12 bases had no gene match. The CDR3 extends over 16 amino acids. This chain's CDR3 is CASSPSGTRGPDTQYF. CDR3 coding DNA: TGTGCCAGCAGCCCGTCCGGGACCAGGGGGCCAGATACGCAGTATTTT.

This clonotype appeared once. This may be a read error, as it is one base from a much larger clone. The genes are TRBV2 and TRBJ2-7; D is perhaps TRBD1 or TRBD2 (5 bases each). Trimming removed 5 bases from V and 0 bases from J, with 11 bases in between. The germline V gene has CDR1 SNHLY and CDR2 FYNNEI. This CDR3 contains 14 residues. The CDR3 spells CASSPRDGSYEQYF. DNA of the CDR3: TGTGCCAGCAGTCCCCGGGACGGCTCCTACGAGCAGTACTTC.

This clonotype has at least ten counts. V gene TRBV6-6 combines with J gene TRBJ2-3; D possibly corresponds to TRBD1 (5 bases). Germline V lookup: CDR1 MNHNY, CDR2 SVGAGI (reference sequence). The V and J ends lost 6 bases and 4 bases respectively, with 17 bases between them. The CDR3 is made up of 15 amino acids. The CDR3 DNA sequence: TGTGCCAGCAGCCTCAGTTCAAGGGGCCCAGATACGCAGTATTTT. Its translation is CASSLSSRGPDTQYF.

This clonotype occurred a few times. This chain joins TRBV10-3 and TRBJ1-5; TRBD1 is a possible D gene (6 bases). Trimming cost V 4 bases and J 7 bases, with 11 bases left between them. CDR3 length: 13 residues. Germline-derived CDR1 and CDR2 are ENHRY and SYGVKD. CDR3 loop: CAISAGEGQPQHF. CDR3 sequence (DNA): TGTGCCATCAGTGCAGGGGAAGGGCAGCCCCAGCATTTT.